A few counts support the clone carrying this T cell receptor (beta chain). What it recognizes is unknown. The V gene lost 8 bases and the J gene lost 10 bases, with 15 bases spanning the gap. The CDR3 runs to 12 residues. Looked up from germline, CDR1 is MNHEY and CDR2 is SVGAGI. The data originate from a study of beta chain features in type 1 diabetes. Study-wide points: VDJ junctions in type 1 diabetes patients carried more deletions and fewer insertions. Among patients, naive, central memory and Treg TCRB repertoires appeared more similar than among healthy donors. Patients and controls would share equally any PCR tilt toward shorter templates. Moderately but significantly shorter TCRB CDR3s were found in Type 1 diabetes patients in all four CD4+ subsets.

The sequenced template was cDNA made from the entire isolated RNA. Each sample of naive, central memory or regulatory T cells had, on average, roughly 3.6 million reads. Some clones are missing from TCRdb's copy, which holds only in-frame ones; the method was immunoSEQ multiplex PCR. The sample lists about 740,000 clones; about an eighth were seen once. Sequencing was performed on naive CD4+ T cells from blood. This receptor was identified in a young man with type 1 diabetes. The chain uses TRBV6-5 and TRBJ2-1; D ambiguous. The CDR3 sequence: CASYQVLGEQFF. The CDR3, as DNA: TGTGCCAGCTATCAGGTATTGGGAGAGCAGTTCTTC.